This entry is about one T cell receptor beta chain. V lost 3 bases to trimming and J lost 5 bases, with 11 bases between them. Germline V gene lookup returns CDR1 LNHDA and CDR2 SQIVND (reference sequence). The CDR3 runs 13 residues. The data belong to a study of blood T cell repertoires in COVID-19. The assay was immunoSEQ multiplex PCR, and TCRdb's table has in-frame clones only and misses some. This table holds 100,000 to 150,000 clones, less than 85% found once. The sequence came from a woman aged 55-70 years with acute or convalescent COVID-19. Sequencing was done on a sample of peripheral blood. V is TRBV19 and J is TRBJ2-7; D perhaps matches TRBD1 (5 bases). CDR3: CASSIVEGDEQYF. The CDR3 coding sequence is TGTGCCAGTAGTATCGTCGAAGGGGACGAGCAGTACTTC.